The clone carrying this T cell receptor (beta chain) was counted only a few times. The antigen remains undetermined. A multiplex PCR was run with 60 Vbeta primers and 13 Jbeta primers. The table came from immunoSEQ multiplex PCR; TCRdb's copy has only in-frame clones and leaves some out. The table shows some 99,000 clones, with over 65% occurring only once. From germline, CDR1 is SGHAT and CDR2 FQNNGV. V lost 4 bases and J 1 base, leaving 11 bases between the germline ends. The length of the CDR3 is 16 residues. This specimen belongs to a study of cytomegalovirus exposure and HLA in healthy donors. The study, taken as a whole, reports: Roughly even sequencing depth across donors was the assumption behind the presence/absence analyses. Most of the TCR beta V segments (in an earlier analysis) were productive either about 87% or about 30% of the time. In vitro checks showed that a few CMV-associated chains really do target CMV antigens.

Sample: PBMCs. The TCR sequence derives from a male donor in good health and CMV-seronegative. V is TRBV11-2 and J is TRBJ2-6, with a tentative D call TRBD1 (6 bases). Here the CDR3 reads CASSSTGKSGANVLTF. The DNA for the CDR3 is TGTGCCAGCAGCTCTACAGGGAAATCTGGGGCCAACGTCCTGACTTTC.